Listed here is a single T cell receptor beta chain. The assay was immunoSEQ multiplex PCR, and TCRdb's table has in-frame clones only and misses some. The sample includes approximately 300,000 clones, over 75% of them seen just once. The sample is drawn from a study of blood T cell repertoires in COVID-19. The germline V gene encodes CDR1 SNHLY and CDR2 FYNNEI. The CDR3 sequence is 16 residues long. V lost 8 bases and J lost 5; bases outside the gene matches: 13. Input material: PBMCs or T cells enriched from blood (not recorded which). The sequence was collected from a woman in her 30s who had recovered from COVID-19. The rearrangement joins TRBV2 to TRBJ2-1; 9 bases map to TRBD2. The CDR3 DNA follows: TGTGCCAGCGGGAGCACGACTAGCGGTCTAGACAATGAGCAGTTCTTC. Translating it yields CASGSTTSGLDNEQFF.